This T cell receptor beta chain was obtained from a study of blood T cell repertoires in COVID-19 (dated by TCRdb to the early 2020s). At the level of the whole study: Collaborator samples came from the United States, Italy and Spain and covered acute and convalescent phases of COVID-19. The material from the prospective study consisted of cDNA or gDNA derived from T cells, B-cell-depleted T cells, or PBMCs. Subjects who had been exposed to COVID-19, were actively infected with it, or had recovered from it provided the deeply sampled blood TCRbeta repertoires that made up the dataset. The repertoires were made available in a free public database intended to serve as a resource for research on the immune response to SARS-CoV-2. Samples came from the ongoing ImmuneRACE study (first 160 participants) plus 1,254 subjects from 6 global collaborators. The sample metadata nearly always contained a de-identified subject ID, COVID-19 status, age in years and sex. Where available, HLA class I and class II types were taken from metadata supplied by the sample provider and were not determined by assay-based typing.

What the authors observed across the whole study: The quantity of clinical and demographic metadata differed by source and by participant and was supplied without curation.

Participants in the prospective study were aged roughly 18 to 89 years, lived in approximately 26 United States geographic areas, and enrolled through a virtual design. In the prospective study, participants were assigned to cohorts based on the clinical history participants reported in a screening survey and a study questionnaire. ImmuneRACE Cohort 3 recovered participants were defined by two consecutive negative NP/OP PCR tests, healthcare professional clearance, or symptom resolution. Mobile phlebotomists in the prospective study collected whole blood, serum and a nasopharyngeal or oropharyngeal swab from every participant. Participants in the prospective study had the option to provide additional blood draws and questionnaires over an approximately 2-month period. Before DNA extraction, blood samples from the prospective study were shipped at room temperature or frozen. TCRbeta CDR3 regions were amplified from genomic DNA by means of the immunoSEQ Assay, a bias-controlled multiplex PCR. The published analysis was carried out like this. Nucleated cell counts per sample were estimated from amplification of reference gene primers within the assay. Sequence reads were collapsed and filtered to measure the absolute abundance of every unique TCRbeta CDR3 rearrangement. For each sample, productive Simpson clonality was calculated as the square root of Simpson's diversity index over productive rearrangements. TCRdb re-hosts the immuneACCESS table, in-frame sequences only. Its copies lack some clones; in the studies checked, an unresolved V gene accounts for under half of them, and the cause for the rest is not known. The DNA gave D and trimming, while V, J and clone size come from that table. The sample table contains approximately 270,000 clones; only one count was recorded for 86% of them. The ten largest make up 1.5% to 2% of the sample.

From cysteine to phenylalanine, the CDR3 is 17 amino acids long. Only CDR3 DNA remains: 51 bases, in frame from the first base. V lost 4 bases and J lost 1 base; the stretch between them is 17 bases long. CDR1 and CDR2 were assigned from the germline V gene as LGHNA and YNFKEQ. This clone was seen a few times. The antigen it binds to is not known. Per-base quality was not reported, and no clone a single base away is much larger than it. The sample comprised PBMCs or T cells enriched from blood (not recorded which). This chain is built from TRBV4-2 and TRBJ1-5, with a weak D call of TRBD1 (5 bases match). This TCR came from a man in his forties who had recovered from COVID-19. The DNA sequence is TGTGCCAGCAGCCCCTCCCCGGGGGAATTGAGCAATCAGCCCCAGCATTTT. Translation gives CASSPSPGELSNQPQHF.